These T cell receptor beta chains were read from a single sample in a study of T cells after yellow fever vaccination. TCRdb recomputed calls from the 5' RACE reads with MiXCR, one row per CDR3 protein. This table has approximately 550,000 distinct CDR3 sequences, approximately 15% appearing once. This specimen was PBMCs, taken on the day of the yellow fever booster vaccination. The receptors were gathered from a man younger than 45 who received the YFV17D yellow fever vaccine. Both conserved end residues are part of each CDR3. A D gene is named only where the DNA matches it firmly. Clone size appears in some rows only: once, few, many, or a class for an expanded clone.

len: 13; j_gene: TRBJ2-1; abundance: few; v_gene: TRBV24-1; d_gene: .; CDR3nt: TGTGCCACCAGTGATTACTTGATTGCTGAGCAGTTCTTC; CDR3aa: CATSDYLIAEQFF
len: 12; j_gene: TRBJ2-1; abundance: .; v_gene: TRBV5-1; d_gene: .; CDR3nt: TGCGCCAGCAGCGTGGACTCTTATGAGCAGTTCTTC; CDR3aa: CASSVDSYEQFF
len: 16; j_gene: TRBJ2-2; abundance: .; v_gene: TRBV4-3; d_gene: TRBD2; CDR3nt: TGCGCCAGCAGCCAAGAGCGGGGGGATCTCACCGGGGAGCTGTTTTTT; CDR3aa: CASSQERGDLTGELFF
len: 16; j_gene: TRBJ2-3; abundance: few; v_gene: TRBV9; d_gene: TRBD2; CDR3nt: TGTGCCAGCAGCGGACTTTCTAGCGGGAGTGTGAATACGCAGTATTTT; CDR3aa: CASSGLSSGSVNTQYF
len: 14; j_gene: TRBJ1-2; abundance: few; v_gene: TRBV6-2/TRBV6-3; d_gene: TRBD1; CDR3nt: TGTGCCAGCAGTTACTCGGACAGGCTCTATGGCTACACCTTC; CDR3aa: CASSYSDRLYGYTF
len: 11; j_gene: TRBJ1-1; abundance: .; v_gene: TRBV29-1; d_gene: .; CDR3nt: TGCAGCGTAAAACTGAACACTGAAGCTTTCTTT; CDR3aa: CSVKLNTEAFF
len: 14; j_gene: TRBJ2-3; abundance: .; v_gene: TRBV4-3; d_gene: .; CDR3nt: TGCGCCAGCAGCCAAGGGTCTAGCACAGATACGCAGTATTTT; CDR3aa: CASSQGSSTDTQYF
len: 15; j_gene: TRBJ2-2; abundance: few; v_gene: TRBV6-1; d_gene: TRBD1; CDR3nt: TGTGCCAGCAGCCGTATTGGACAGGTTACCGGGGAGCTGTTTTTT; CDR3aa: CASSRIGQVTGELFF
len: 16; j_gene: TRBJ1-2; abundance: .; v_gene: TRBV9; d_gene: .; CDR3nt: TGTGCCAGCAGCGTAGGACTCGGTCAAAGTGACTATGGCTACACCTTC; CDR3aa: CASSVGLGQSDYGYTF
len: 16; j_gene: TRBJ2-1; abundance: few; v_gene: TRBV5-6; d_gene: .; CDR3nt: TGTGCCAGCAGCCTCTCGGTTTCCTCGGCTTTCAATGAGCAGTTCTTC; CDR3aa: CASSLSVSSAFNEQFF
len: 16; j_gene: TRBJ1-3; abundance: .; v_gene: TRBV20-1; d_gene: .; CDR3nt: TGCAGTGCTAGAGATCGTCAGGGAGGGCTTGGAAACACCATATATTTT; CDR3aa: CSARDRQGGLGNTIYF
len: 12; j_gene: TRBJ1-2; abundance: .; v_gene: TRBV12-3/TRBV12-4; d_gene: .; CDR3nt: TGTGCCAGCAGTTCCCGGCAATATGGCTACACCTTC; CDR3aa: CASSSRQYGYTF
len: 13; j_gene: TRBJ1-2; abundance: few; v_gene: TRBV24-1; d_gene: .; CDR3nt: TGTGCCACCAGTGATAACAGGGACTATGGCTACACCTTC; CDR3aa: CATSDNRDYGYTF
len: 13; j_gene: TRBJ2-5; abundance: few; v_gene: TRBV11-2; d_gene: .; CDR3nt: TGTGCCAGCAGCTGGTCGGGCCAAGAGACCCAGTACTTC; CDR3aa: CASSWSGQETQYF
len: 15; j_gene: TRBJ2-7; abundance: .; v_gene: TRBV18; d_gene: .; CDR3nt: TGTGCCAGCTCACCACCAGGTTCCTTGTCGGGGGAGCAGTACTTC; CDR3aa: CASSPPGSLSGEQYF
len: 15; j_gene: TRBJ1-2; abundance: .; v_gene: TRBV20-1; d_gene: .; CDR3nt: TGCAGTGCTAGAGAAGTAACGGAGACTTTGGGTGGCTACACCTTC; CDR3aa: CSAREVTETLGGYTF
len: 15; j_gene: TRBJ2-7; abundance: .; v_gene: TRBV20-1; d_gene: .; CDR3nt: TGCAGTGCTAGAGTGGGACGCCAGGGCTATTACGAGCAGTACTTC; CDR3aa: CSARVGRQGYYEQYF
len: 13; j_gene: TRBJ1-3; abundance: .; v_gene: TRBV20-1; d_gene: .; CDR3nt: TGCAGTGCTAGGGCCAACTCTGGAAACACCATATATTTT; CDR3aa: CSARANSGNTIYF
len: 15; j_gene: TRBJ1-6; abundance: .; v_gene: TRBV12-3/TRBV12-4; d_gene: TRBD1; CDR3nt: TGTGCCAGCAGTTTGACAGGGGGCGGAAATTCACCCCTCCACTTT; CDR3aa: CASSLTGGGNSPLHF
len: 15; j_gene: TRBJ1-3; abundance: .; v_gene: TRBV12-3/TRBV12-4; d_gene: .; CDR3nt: TGTGCCAGCAGTTCCCGGGAACCGTCTATCAACACCATATATTTT; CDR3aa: CASSSREPSINTIYF
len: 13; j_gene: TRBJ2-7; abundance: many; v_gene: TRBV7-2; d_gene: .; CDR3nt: TGTGCCAGCAGCCGTACCACTACCTACGAGCAGTACTTC; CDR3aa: CASSRTTTYEQYF
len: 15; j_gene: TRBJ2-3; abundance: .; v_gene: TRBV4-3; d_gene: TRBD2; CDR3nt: TGCGCCAGCAGCCAAGATTGGCGGGAGACAGATACGCAGTATTTT; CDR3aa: CASSQDWRETDTQYF
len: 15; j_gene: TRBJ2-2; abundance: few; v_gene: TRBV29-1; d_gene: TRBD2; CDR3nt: TGCAGCGTTGAAGACTCAACTAGCGGGACCGGGGAGCTGTTTTTT; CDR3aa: CSVEDSTSGTGELFF
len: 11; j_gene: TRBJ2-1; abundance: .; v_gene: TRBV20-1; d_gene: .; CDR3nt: TGCAGTGCTAGGACCTACAATGAGCAGTTCTTC; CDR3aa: CSARTYNEQFF
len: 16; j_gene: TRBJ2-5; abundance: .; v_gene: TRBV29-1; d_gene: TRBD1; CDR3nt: TGCAGCGTTTACGGACAGGGTGGGGGCACCCAAGAGACCCAGTACTTC; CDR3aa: CSVYGQGGGTQETQYF
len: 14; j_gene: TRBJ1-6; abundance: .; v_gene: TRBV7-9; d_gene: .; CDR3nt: TGTGCCAGCAGCTTATCCCGGGAGGGTTCACCCCTCCACTTT; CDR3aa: CASSLSREGSPLHF
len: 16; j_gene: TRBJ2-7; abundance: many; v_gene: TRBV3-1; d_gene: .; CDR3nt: TGTGCCAGCAGCCAAGCGGGCCGGGCAACAAACGGCGAGCAGTACTTC; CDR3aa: CASSQAGRATNGEQYF
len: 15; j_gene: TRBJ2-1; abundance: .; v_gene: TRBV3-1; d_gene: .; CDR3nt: TGTGCCAGCAGCCAAGATGGTGCTAGCCCCGGTGAGCAGTTCTTC; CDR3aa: CASSQDGASPGEQFF
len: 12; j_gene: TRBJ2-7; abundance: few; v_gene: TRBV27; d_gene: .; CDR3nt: TGTGCCAGCATTAAAGTTAAGGACGAGCAGTACTTC; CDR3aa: CASIKVKDEQYF
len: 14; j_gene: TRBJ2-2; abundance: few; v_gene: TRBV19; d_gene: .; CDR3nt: TGTGCCAGTAGTATGAACGGTGCTACCGGGGAGCTGTTTTTT; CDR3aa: CASSMNGATGELFF
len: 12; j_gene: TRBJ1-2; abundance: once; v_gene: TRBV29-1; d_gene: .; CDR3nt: TGCAGCGTGGAAGGCGATGAGTATGGCTACACCTTC; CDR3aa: CSVEGDEYGYTF
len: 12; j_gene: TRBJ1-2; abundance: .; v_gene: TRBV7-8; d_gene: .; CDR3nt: TGTGCCAGCAGCTGGAGTTTCGGGGGCTACACCTTC; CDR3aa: CASSWSFGGYTF
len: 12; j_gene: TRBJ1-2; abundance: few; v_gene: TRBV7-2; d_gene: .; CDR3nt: TGTGCCAGCAGCCCACATAACTATGGCTACACCTTC; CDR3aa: CASSPHNYGYTF
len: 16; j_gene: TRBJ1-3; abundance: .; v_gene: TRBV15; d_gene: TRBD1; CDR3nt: TGTGCCACCAGCGCTCAGGGGGCTGGAGTTGGAAACACCATATATTTT; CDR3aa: CATSAQGAGVGNTIYF
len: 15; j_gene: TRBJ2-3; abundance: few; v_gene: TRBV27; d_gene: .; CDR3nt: TGTGCCAGCAGTTTAATGGGCAGCTGGGCAGATACGCAGTATTTT; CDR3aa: CASSLMGSWADTQYF
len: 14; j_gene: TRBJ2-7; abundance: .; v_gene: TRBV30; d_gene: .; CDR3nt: TGTGCCTGTGGCGAGGGATTGGTCCCCTACGAGCAGTACTTC; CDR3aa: CACGEGLVPYEQYF
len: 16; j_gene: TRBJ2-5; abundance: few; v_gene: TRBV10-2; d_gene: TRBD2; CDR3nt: TGCGCCAGCAGTCCTAATAGCGGGAGGGGACAAGAGACCCAGTACTTC; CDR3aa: CASSPNSGRGQETQYF
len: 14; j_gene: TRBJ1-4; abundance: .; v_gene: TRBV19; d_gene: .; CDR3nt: TGTGCCAGTAGTATTGGATCTGGGGGAGGAAAACTGTTTTTT; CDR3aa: CASSIGSGGGKLFF
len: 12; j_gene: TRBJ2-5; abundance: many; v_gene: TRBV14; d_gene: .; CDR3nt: TGTGCCAGCAGCCAAGTCCAGGAGACCCAGTACTTC; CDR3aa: CASSQVQETQYF
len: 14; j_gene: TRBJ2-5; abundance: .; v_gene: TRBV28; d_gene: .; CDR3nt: TGTGCCACCAGTTTATCGGAGCCTTCAGAGACCCAGTACTTC; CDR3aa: CATSLSEPSETQYF
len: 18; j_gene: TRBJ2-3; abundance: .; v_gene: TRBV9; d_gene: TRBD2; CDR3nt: TGTGCCAGCAGCGTAGGATCGTCCCTAGCGGGGGCCACAGATACGCAGTATTTT; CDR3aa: CASSVGSSLAGATDTQYF
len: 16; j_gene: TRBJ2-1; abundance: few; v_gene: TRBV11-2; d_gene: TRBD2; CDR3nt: TGTGCCAGCAGCTCACTTTACTCCGGGACTAGCAATGAGCAGTTCTTC; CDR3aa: CASSSLYSGTSNEQFF
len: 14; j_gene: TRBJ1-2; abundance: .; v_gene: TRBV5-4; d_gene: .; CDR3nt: TGTGCCAGCAGCTTGGAGGGGGGAGCCTATGGCTACACCTTC; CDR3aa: CASSLEGGAYGYTF
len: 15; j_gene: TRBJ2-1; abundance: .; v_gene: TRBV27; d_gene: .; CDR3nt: TGTGCCAGCAGTTTGTCGGGGGTAGGGGTTAATGAGCAGTTCTTC; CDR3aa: CASSLSGVGVNEQFF
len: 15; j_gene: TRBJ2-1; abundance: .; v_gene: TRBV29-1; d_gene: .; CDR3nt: TGCAGCGTTCCCCAGGCCGGGTTTAGCCACAATGAGCAGTTCTTC; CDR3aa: CSVPQAGFSHNEQFF
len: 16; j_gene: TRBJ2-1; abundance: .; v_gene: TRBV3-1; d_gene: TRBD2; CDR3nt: TGTGCCTGCACACCTACCGCGGGAGCAAACTACAATGAGCAGTTCTTC; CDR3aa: CACTPTAGANYNEQFF
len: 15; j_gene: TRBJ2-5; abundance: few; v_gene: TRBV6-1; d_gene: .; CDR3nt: TGTGCCAGCAGGGGATTAGGGACAATGAAAGAGACCCAGTACTTC; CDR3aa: CASRGLGTMKETQYF
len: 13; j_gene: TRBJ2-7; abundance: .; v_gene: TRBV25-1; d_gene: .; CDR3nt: TGTGCCAGCAGTGGAAACGGGTTCTACGAGCAGTACTTC; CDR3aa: CASSGNGFYEQYF
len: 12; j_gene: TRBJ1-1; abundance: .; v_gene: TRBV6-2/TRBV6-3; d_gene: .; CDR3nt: TGTGCCAGCAGCGCCGCACGGACTGAAGCTTTCTTT; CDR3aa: CASSAARTEAFF
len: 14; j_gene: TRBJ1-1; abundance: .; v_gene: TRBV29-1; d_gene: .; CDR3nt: TGCAGCGCCATTGGGTCCCGGTCGGACACTGAAGCTTTCTTT; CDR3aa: CSAIGSRSDTEAFF
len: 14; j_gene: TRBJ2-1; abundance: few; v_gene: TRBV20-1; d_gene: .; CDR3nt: TGCAGTGCTGTTAGCCAATGGGCCTACAATGAGCAGTTCTTC; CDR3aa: CSAVSQWAYNEQFF
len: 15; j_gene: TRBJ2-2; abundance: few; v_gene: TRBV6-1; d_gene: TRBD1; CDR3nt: TGTGCCAGCAGCCCCGGGACAGGGGTTGACGGGGAGCTGTTTTTT; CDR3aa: CASSPGTGVDGELFF
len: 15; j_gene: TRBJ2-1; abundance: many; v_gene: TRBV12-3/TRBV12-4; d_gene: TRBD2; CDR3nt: TGTGCCAGCAGCCTCCGACTAGCGGGGGGCAATGAGCAGTTCTTC; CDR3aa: CASSLRLAGGNEQFF